This paragraph reports one T cell receptor (beta chain). Using immunoSEQ multiplex PCR, the repertoire was profiled, and TCRdb retains in-frame clones only, with some absent. Of 98,000 or so clones in the sample, over 75% are singletons; the top ten hold roughly 4.1%. The record originates from a study of blood T cell repertoires in COVID-19. At the level of the study: Nucleic acid was either cDNA or gDNA, and it came from T cells, B-cell-depleted T cells, or PBMCs.

CDR3 length: 12 residues. From germline, CDR1 is SGHVS and CDR2 FNYEAQ. V dropped 3 bases and J dropped 2 bases, with 4 bases sitting between them. The sample taken for sequencing was peripheral blood. This sequence joins TRBV7-6 and TRBJ2-5; D remains ambiguous. This clonotype was sampled from a woman aged 70 to 79 with acute or convalescent COVID-19. CDR3 in amino acids: CASSLAQETQYF. The CDR3 DNA follows: TGTGCCAGCAGCTTGGCTCAAGAGACCCAGTACTTC.